This T cell receptor (beta chain) is drawn from a study of cytomegalovirus exposure and HLA in healthy donors. In the PCR, 60 Vbeta and 13 Jbeta primers were used. In the authors' workflow: There were 80 million or so unique TCR beta chains by a later count, and some 10 million of them were shared. Profiling relied on immunoSEQ multiplex PCR, and the TCRdb table lists in-frame clones only, not all of them. That table gives V, J and clone size, and the DNA gave D and trimming. This table holds around 140,000 clones, about 10% found once. The sample holds a few counts of this clone. Its matching antigen is unknown. General study results and limits: Accurate predictions that matched the HLA-A and HLA-B alleles of most subjects were reportedly made from TCR beta sequences. The authors judged a highly shared variant cluster likely a sequencing artifact. Later analysis suggested links between common viral pathogens and several top significant clusters.

Trimming removed 3 bases at V and 0 bases at J, with 15 bases between. CDR3 length: 17 residues. The germline gives CDR1 SNHLY, CDR2 FYNNEI. The receptor's source is a man in his fifties in good health and CMV-seronegative. The sequencing sample was made of PBMCs. The rearrangement links TRBV2 to TRBJ2-4, with D possibly being TRBD2 (7 bases). The CDR3 sequence is CASSEWGGRVAKNIQYF. The CDR3 DNA sequence: TGTGCCAGCAGTGAGTGGGGGGGGCGGGTAGCCAAAAACATTCAGTACTTC.